One sample yielded the 23 T cell receptor beta chains listed below, sequenced in a study of T cells after yellow fever vaccination. TCRdb itself ran the 5' RACE reads through MiXCR, one entry per CDR3 protein. The sample gives hundreds of thousands of distinct CDR3 sequences, roughly 8.6% of which show up once; approximately 16% is in the top ten. Specimen: PBMCs, collected about 41 days after the first yellow fever vaccination. The receptors were sampled from a man aged 18 to 29 who received the YFV17D yellow fever vaccine.

J is TRBJ2-1 and V is TRBV2; no firm D call. Trimming stripped 4 bases from V and 9 bases from J, with 13 bases between. This CDR3 comprises 13 residues. The V gene's germline CDR1 is SNHLY and CDR2 FYNNEI. CDR3 nucleotides: TGTGCCAGCAGTGGGCAAGATGGCGGTGAGCAGTTCTTC. This codes for CASSGQDGGEQFF. Full variable domain (outside the CDR3, taken from reference TRBV2 and TRBJ2-1): EPEVTQTPSHQVTQMGQEVILRCVPISNHLYFYWYRQILGQKVEFLVSFYNNEISEKSEIFDDQFSVERPDGSNFTLKIRSTKLEDSAMYFCASSGQDGGEQFFGPGTRLTVL.

This clonotype was detected many times. The J gene is TRBJ1-1, the V gene TRBV29-1, with D possibly being TRBD1 (5 bases). The CDR3 runs 11 residues. Germline CDR1 is SQVTM and CDR2 is ANQGSEA. V shed 4 bases and J shed 3 bases, with 6 bases lying between them. CDR3 sequence (DNA): TGCAGCGTTGCAGGGTACACTGAAGCTTTCTTT. This gives the protein CSVAGYTEAFF.

This clonotype has just a few counts. The chain uses TRBV30 and TRBJ2-7; unclear D gene. The CDR3 totals 16 residues. Germline V gives CDR1 GTSNPN, CDR2 SVGIG (reference sequence). Trimming shortened V by 2 bases and J by 1 base, and 18 bases separated the two germline ends. CDR3 DNA: TGTGCCTGGAGTCTAACTACTGGGATCTTGTCCTACGAGCAGTACTTC. Translated: CAWSLTTGILSYEQYF. Full variable domain (missing parts from reference TRBV30 and TRBJ2-7): SQTIHQWPATLVQPVGSPLSLECTVEGTSNPNLYWYRQAAGRGLQLLFYSVGIGQISSEVPQNLSASRPQDRQFILSSKKLLLSDSGFYLCAWSLTTGILSYEQYFGPGTRLTVT.

The table lists this clonotype with a few counts. This sequence joins TRBV29-1 and TRBJ2-5; D is possibly TRBD1 (5 bases). The CDR3 is 11 residues long. From germline, CDR1 is SQVTM and CDR2 ANQGSEA. The ends were cut back, 8 bases at V and 5 bases at J, with 12 bases in the middle. This CDR3 reads CSSRVRETQYF. DNA of the CDR3: TGCAGCTCCAGGGTCCGGGAGACCCAGTACTTC.

This clonotype was observed a handful of times. This rearrangement joins TRBV6-5 to TRBJ1-3; a weak D match, TRBD1 (6 bases). V gave up 4 bases and J gave up 0 bases, with 22 bases separating them. This CDR3 comprises 19 residues. Germline V gene sequence: CDR1 MNHEY, CDR2 SVGAGI. The DNA of the CDR3 is TGTGCCAGCAGTTCCCTTATTGGACAGCCGCACGTCTCTGGAAACACCATATATTTT. Protein: CASSSLIGQPHVSGNTIYF.

This clonotype has a count of ten or more. V and J are TRBV7-2 and TRBJ2-7; TRBD1 matches at 10 bases. Germline V gene data show CDR1 as SGHTA and CDR2 as FQGNSA. V gave up 4 bases and J gave up 3 bases; unmatched junction bases: 6. The CDR3 sequence is 15 residues long. This chain's CDR3 is CASSSGTGDGYEQYF. The CDR3 region has the DNA TGTGCCAGCAGCTCCGGGACAGGGGACGGCTACGAGCAGTACTTC. The whole variable domain, filled in from reference TRBV7-2 and TRBJ2-7, reads GAGVSQSPSNKVTEKGKDVELRCDPISGHTALYWYRQSLGQGLEFLIYFQGNSAPDKSGLPSDRFSAERTGGSVSTLTIQRTQQEDSAVYLCASSSGTGDGYEQYFGPGTRLTVT.

The chain carries TRBV2 and TRBJ2-7; the match to TRBD2 covers 7 bases. The trim removed 1 base at V and 0 bases at J, leaving 3 bases unmatched. The CDR3 has 15 residues. Germline V CDR1 and CDR2: SNHLY, FYNNEI. CDR3 in amino acids: CASSEGTRSSYEQYF. Here the CDR3 DNA reads TGTGCCAGCAGTGAAGGGACTAGGAGCTCCTACGAGCAGTACTTC.

This clonotype came up a few times. The V gene is TRBV29-1, the J gene TRBJ2-3; the D is unclear. CDR3 size: 11 residues. The germline CDR1 and CDR2 sequences are SQVTM and ANQGSEA. V gave up 7 bases and J gave up 0 bases, with 5 bases separating them. The CDR3 here is CSARSTDTQYF. CDR3 bases: TGCAGCGCCCGGAGCACAGATACGCAGTATTTT.

The chain links TRBV29-1 to TRBJ2-2, with TRBD1 matching over 7 bases. J lost 4 bases, V lost 1 base, and 12 bases had no gene match. The V gene's germline CDR1 is SQVTM and CDR2 ANQGSEA. This CDR3 comprises 17 residues. The CDR3 DNA sequence: TGCAGCGTTGAAGCAGGGGGACGGCCTTCGGGCACCGGGGAGCTGTTTTTT. As protein: CSVEAGGRPSGTGELFF.

This chain uses TRBV20-1 with TRBJ2-1; 7 bases agree with TRBD2. With V trimmed by 6 bases and J by 9 bases, 5 bases remained unmatched. Germline V lookup: CDR1 DFQATT, CDR2 SNEGSKA (reference sequence). This CDR3 contains 11 residues. CDR3 in DNA: TGCAGTGCCCCAATAGCGGGTGAGCAGTTCTTC. Its protein is CSAPIAGEQFF.

This clonotype showed up just a few times. The rearrangement uses TRBV20-1 and TRBJ2-3; 8 nucleotides align to TRBD2. The CDR3 is 15 residues long. Germline-derived CDR1 and CDR2 are DFQATT and SNEGSKA (reference sequence). J lost 6 bases, V lost 3 bases, and 11 bases had no gene match. CDR3 amino acids: CSASWSTGTRDTQYF. The CDR3 DNA is TGCAGTGCTAGTTGGTCTACCGGGACTAGGGATACGCAGTATTTT.

Only a few counts were recorded for this clonotype. The chain combines TRBV5-1 with TRBJ2-5; D may be TRBD2 (6 bases). The CDR3 extends over 13 amino acids. Trimming pared 7 bases from V and 5 bases from J, leaving 15 bases between. Germline CDR1 is SGHRS and CDR2 is YFSETQ. CDR3 in DNA: TGCGCCAGCGCCCGGGGGAGCTCCGAGACCCAGTACTTC. Protein sequence: CASARGSSETQYF.

The table lists this clonotype with a few counts. V usage is TRBV5-5 and J usage is TRBJ1-2; D remains ambiguous. Germline CDR1 reads SGHKS; CDR2 reads YYEKEE (reference sequence). The CDR3 totals 14 residues. V was pared by 0 bases and J by 3 bases, with 9 bases between. The DNA of the CDR3 is TGTGCCAGCAGCTTGGGCCAGGAGCACTATGGCTACACCTTC. Its translation is CASSLGQEHYGYTF. Based on the CDR3 plus reference TRBV5-5 and TRBJ1-2, the full variable domain is DAGVTQSPTHLIKTRGQQVTLRCSPISGHKSVSWYQQVLGQGPQFIFQYYEKEERGRGNFPDRFSARQFPNYSSELNVNALLLGDSALYLCASSLGQEHYGYTFGSGTRLTVV.

The chain carries TRBV6-1 and TRBJ2-4; a weak D match, TRBD2 (5 bases). CDR3 length equals 15 residues. Germline V gives CDR1 MNHNS, CDR2 SASEGT. The germline V and J ends were trimmed by 5 bases and 0 bases, with 11 bases remaining between them. DNA for the CDR3: TGTGCCAGCAGTACCCCTGGACTAGCCAAAAACATTCAGTACTTC. Protein sequence: CASSTPGLAKNIQYF.

This clonotype occurred a few times. The CDR3 region is CASRTGLVNSPLHF. CDR3 DNA sequence: TGTGCCAGCAGAACAGGGCTGGTTAATTCACCCCTCCACTTT. The V and J genes are TRBV27 and TRBJ1-6; tentative D call: TRBD1 (6 bases). The CDR3 covers 14 residues. The germline CDR1 and CDR2 sequences are MNHEY and SMNVEV (reference sequence). V was pared by 6 bases and J by 6 bases, with 12 bases between.

This clonotype showed up just a few times. V and J are TRBV6-1 and TRBJ1-1; D may be TRBD1 (5 bases). CDR1 and CDR2 (germline): MNHNS, SASEGT. The CDR3 totals 13 residues. Trimming took 7 bases from V and 4 from J, leaving 13 bases between them. CDR3 sequence (DNA): TGTGCCAGCACCGAACCGGGGGGCACTGAAGCTTTCTTT. It codes for CASTEPGGTEAFF.

A few counts support this clonotype. The chain has TRBV5-1 and TRBJ2-5; 11 positions match TRBD2. The trim removed 7 bases at V and 0 bases at J, leaving 8 bases unmatched. Germline V gene sequence: CDR1 SGHRS, CDR2 YFSETQ. CDR3 size: 16 residues. The CDR3: CASRLPTSGDQETQYF. CDR3 sequence (DNA): TGCGCCAGCCGGCTTCCGACTAGCGGGGACCAAGAGACCCAGTACTTC.

The chain has TRBV7-2 and TRBJ1-5; D remains ambiguous. CDR3 size: 15 residues. The V gene lost 2 bases and the J gene lost 4 bases, with 12 bases spanning the gap. Germline assignment: CDR1 SGHTA and CDR2 FQGNSA. The CDR3 DNA reads as TGTGCCAGCAGCTTACAAGCAACTGGAAATCAGCCCCAGCATTTT. Protein product: CASSLQATGNQPQHF.

This clonotype came up a few times. CDR3 region: CASSTGGIANTQYF. The CDR3 DNA follows: TGTGCCAGCAGCACTGGTGGGATTGCAAATACGCAGTATTTT. The chain recombines TRBV5-6 with TRBJ2-3, with D hard to call. The CDR3 is 14 amino acids. Germline loops: CDR1 SGHDT, CDR2 YYEEEE. Trimming left V 4 bases short and J 7 bases short, with 16 bases between.

As to this clonotype: Compared with germline, one end of the junction differs, possibly owing to a read error. The chain carries TRBV12-3 or TRBV12-4 and TRBJ1-1; D gene ambiguous. This CDR3 region has 12 residues. CDR3 sequence (DNA): TGTGCCAGCAGTTTAGCGAACGCTGAAGCTTTCTTT. Translated: CASSLANAEAFF.

The gene calls are TRBV5-1 and TRBJ2-1; 11 bases match TRBD1. CDR3 length: 18 amino acids. Germline V gene data show CDR1 as SGHRS and CDR2 as YFSETQ. The ends lost 4 bases at V and 3 bases at J; junction bases unmatched: 12. The CDR3 sequence is CASSVILPGQGGYNEQFF. For the CDR3, the DNA is TGCGCCAGCAGCGTGATTCTTCCGGGACAGGGGGGCTACAATGAGCAGTTCTTC.

In this sample, this clonotype turned up a few times. CDR3 bases: TGTGCCAGCAGCAGAGGGGGGGGCCTCTACAATGAGCAGTTCTTC. Its protein is CASSRGGGLYNEQFF. J is TRBJ2-1 and V is TRBV7-3, with a possible D match to TRBD2 (7 bases). The CDR3 spans 15 residues. Germline CDR1 SGHTA, CDR2 FQGTGA. V was cut by 5 bases and J by 3 bases, with 14 bases left in between.

The V call is TRBV20-1, the J call TRBJ2-3, with TRBD1 identical over 10 bases. Germline V CDR1 and CDR2: DFQATT, SNEGSKA (reference sequence). There are 14 residues in the CDR3. The chain's CDR3 is CTWDRGLDTDTQYF. The CDR3 bases are TGCACCTGGGACAGGGGCCTCGACACAGATACGCAGTATTTT.